This T cell receptor beta chain stems from a study of blood T cell repertoires in COVID-19. Turning to the study itself: Samples taken during acute and convalescent COVID-19 were collected in the United States, Italy and Spain. PBMCs, B-cell-depleted T cells, or T cells provided the cDNA or gDNA that made up the material.

As originally analysed: Reference gene primer amplification yielded estimated nucleated cell counts. Produced via immunoSEQ multiplex PCR; TCRdb's table is partial and in-frame only. From that table come the V and J calls and clone size; the DNA was used to work out D and trimming. The sample holds around 42,000 clones; about 79% are singletons and the top ten take 2.6%. V lost 8 bases, J lost 4 bases, and 16 bases lay in between. This CDR3 has 14 residues. Per the germline V gene, CDR1 is MGHRA and CDR2 is YSYEKL. The sequenced material came from peripheral blood. This receptor was obtained from a woman aged 55-69 years with acute or convalescent COVID-19. The V gene is TRBV4-1, the J gene TRBJ2-3, with a tentative D call TRBD1 (6 bases). CDR3 loop: CASQRGRGSDTQYF. The CDR3 nucleotides are TGCGCCAGCCAAAGGGGGAGAGGGTCAGATACGCAGTATTTT.